Listed below are T cell receptor beta chains from one sample, sequenced in a study of shared clonotypes between healthy human individuals. Method: immunoSEQ multiplex PCR; TCRdb's copy keeps in-frame clones and lacks some. The sample lists 2.5 million or so clones, around nine tenths occurring once. The material sequenced was naive CD4+ T cells sorted from blood. The origin of the receptors is a man aged 18 to 30 in good health. Each CDR3 is given with its conserved first and last residue. A D gene is named only where the DNA matches it firmly. The size field is filled for only some rows; it gives once, few, many or a size class.

j_call: TRBJ1-1; cdr3_length: 16; v_call: TRBV11-2; d_call: NA; clone_size: NA; cdr3_nt: TGTGCCAGCAGCTACCTCGGGGAGTCAATGGGCACTGAAGCTTTCTTT; cdr3_aa: CASSYLGESMGTEAFF
j_call: TRBJ1-4; cdr3_length: 16; v_call: TRBV5-5; d_call: TRBD1; clone_size: NA; cdr3_nt: TGTGCCAGCAGTCAACAGGGGTCTTTATCGTCTGAAAAACTGTTTTTT; cdr3_aa: CASSQQGSLSSEKLFF
j_call: TRBJ1-3; cdr3_length: 16; v_call: TRBV4-1; d_call: NA; clone_size: NA; cdr3_nt: TGCGCCAGCAGCCAAGATTACGGTCTCTCTGGAAACACCATATATTTT; cdr3_aa: CASSQDYGLSGNTIYF
j_call: TRBJ2-1; cdr3_length: 15; v_call: TRBV10-3; d_call: TRBD2; clone_size: NA; cdr3_nt: TGTGCCATCAGTGGCGGGACTAGCGGGAGAAATGAGCAGTTCTTC; cdr3_aa: CAISGGTSGRNEQFF
j_call: TRBJ2-7; cdr3_length: 15; v_call: TRBV11-2; d_call: NA; clone_size: NA; cdr3_nt: TGTGCCAGCAGCATCACAGGGTCGTTGACCTACGAGCAGTACTTC; cdr3_aa: CASSITGSLTYEQYF
j_call: TRBJ1-6; cdr3_length: 13; v_call: TRBV11-2; d_call: NA; clone_size: NA; cdr3_nt: TGTGCCAGCAGCCGGGGCTTAAAGTCACCCCTCCACTTT; cdr3_aa: CASSRGLKSPLHF
j_call: TRBJ2-1; cdr3_length: 16; v_call: TRBV21-1; d_call: NA; clone_size: NA; cdr3_nt: TGTGCCAGCAGCGACTTCCCGGGACAGGGCGGGAATGAGCAGTTCTTC; cdr3_aa: CASSDFPGQGGNEQFF
j_call: TRBJ2-1; cdr3_length: 11; v_call: TRBV10-3; d_call: TRBD1; clone_size: NA; cdr3_nt: TGTGCCACCGACAGGGGTGATGAGCAGTTCTTC; cdr3_aa: CATDRGDEQFF
j_call: TRBJ1-5; cdr3_length: 18; v_call: TRBV6-1; d_call: TRBD1; clone_size: NA; cdr3_nt: TGTGCCAGCAGTGGAGCCGGGACAGGGGGCTCGGGCAATCAGCCCCAGCATTTT; cdr3_aa: CASSGAGTGGSGNQPQHF
j_call: TRBJ1-3; cdr3_length: 16; v_call: TRBV6-6; d_call: NA; clone_size: NA; cdr3_nt: TGTGCCAGCAGTTACCTCCAGGGATACTCTGGAAACACCATATATTTT; cdr3_aa: CASSYLQGYSGNTIYF
j_call: TRBJ2-1; cdr3_length: 15; v_call: TRBV6-5; d_call: TRBD2; clone_size: NA; cdr3_nt: TGTGCCAGCAGGAGGGCCGGGACTAGTTACAATGAGCAGTTCTTC; cdr3_aa: CASRRAGTSYNEQFF
j_call: TRBJ2-7; cdr3_length: 14; v_call: TRBV7-8; d_call: TRBD2; clone_size: NA; cdr3_nt: TGTGCCAGCAGCCCTCAGCGGGGGGCCTACGAGCAGTACTTC; cdr3_aa: CASSPQRGAYEQYF
j_call: TRBJ2-7; cdr3_length: 15; v_call: TRBV4-3; d_call: NA; clone_size: NA; cdr3_nt: TGCGCCAGCAGCCAAGATCTTGGGGAGTCCTACGAGCAGTACTTC; cdr3_aa: CASSQDLGESYEQYF
j_call: TRBJ2-7; cdr3_length: 15; v_call: TRBV4-3; d_call: NA; clone_size: NA; cdr3_nt: TGCGCCAGCAGCCAAGCTCTCGGTGGGACCTACGAGCAGTACTTC; cdr3_aa: CASSQALGGTYEQYF
j_call: TRBJ1-6; cdr3_length: 14; v_call: TRBV13; d_call: NA; clone_size: once; cdr3_nt: TGTGCCAGCACCTCGCGCAGTCTTAATTCACCCCTCCACTTT; cdr3_aa: CASTSRSLNSPLHF
j_call: TRBJ1-3; cdr3_length: 15; v_call: TRBV7-9; d_call: NA; clone_size: NA; cdr3_nt: TGTGCCAGCAGCTTCGGATCCCTAACTGGAAACACCATATATTTT; cdr3_aa: CASSFGSLTGNTIYF
j_call: TRBJ2-7; cdr3_length: 14; v_call: TRBV19; d_call: NA; clone_size: NA; cdr3_nt: TGTGCCAGTAGTATAGAGCTAGGGCCCTACGAGCAGTACTTC; cdr3_aa: CASSIELGPYEQYF
j_call: TRBJ2-4; cdr3_length: 14; v_call: TRBV5-4; d_call: TRBD2; clone_size: NA; cdr3_nt: TGTGCCAGCAGCCCGACTAGCGACAAAAACATTCAGTACTTC; cdr3_aa: CASSPTSDKNIQYF
j_call: TRBJ2-5; cdr3_length: 16; v_call: TRBV19; d_call: TRBD2; clone_size: NA; cdr3_nt: TGTGCCAGTAGTATAGGGGGAGGGGCCGGTCCAGAGACCCAGTACTTC; cdr3_aa: CASSIGGGAGPETQYF
j_call: TRBJ1-2; cdr3_length: 15; v_call: TRBV9; d_call: TRBD1; clone_size: NA; cdr3_nt: TGTGCCAGCAGCTCAGACAGGGGGTCGGGCTATGGCTACACCTTC; cdr3_aa: CASSSDRGSGYGYTF
j_call: TRBJ1-1; cdr3_length: 15; v_call: TRBV6-5; d_call: TRBD1; clone_size: once; cdr3_nt: TGTGCCAGCAGCCCCGACAGGGGTGGGAACACTGAAGCTTTCTTT; cdr3_aa: CASSPDRGGNTEAFF
j_call: TRBJ2-1; cdr3_length: 15; v_call: TRBV6-5; d_call: TRBD1; clone_size: NA; cdr3_nt: TGTGCCAGCAGTTCCCGGACAGGGAACTACAATGAGCAGTTCTTC; cdr3_aa: CASSSRTGNYNEQFF
j_call: TRBJ1-2; cdr3_length: 13; v_call: TRBV15; d_call: NA; clone_size: NA; cdr3_nt: TGTGCCACCAGCCTTAGGACGGGGTATGGCTACACCTTC; cdr3_aa: CATSLRTGYGYTF
j_call: TRBJ2-7; cdr3_length: 14; v_call: TRBV29-1; d_call: TRBD1; clone_size: NA; cdr3_nt: TGCAGCGTTGAAGGGACAGGCGACTACGTGGAGCAGTACTTC; cdr3_aa: CSVEGTGDYVEQYF
j_call: TRBJ1-3; cdr3_length: 14; v_call: TRBV6-6; d_call: TRBD1; clone_size: NA; cdr3_nt: TGTGCCAGCAGCCGGGACAGGGAAAGAAACACCATATATTTT; cdr3_aa: CASSRDRERNTIYF
j_call: TRBJ2-7; cdr3_length: 15; v_call: TRBV6-1; d_call: TRBD1; clone_size: once; cdr3_nt: TGTGCCAGCAGTGAATCCGGACAGGGGGCCTACGAGCAGTACTTC; cdr3_aa: CASSESGQGAYEQYF
j_call: TRBJ1-3; cdr3_length: 14; v_call: TRBV6-6; d_call: NA; clone_size: NA; cdr3_nt: TGTGCCAGCAGTTACTCCCAGATAGGGGACACCATATATTTT; cdr3_aa: CASSYSQIGDTIYF
j_call: TRBJ2-7; cdr3_length: 14; v_call: TRBV5-1; d_call: TRBD1; clone_size: NA; cdr3_nt: TGCGCCAGCAGCTTGGATCAGGGGGCCTACGAGCAGTACTTC; cdr3_aa: CASSLDQGAYEQYF
j_call: TRBJ2-7; cdr3_length: 14; v_call: TRBV5-1; d_call: TRBD1; clone_size: NA; cdr3_nt: TGCGCCAGCAGCTCAGGACAGGGGTTTCACGAGCAGTGCTTC; cdr3_aa: CASSSGQGFHEQCF
j_call: TRBJ2-2; cdr3_length: 17; v_call: TRBV5-4; d_call: TRBD1; clone_size: NA; cdr3_nt: TGTGCCAGCAGCTTGGTTTTTATGGGACAGGGTGCCGGGGAGCTGTTTTTT; cdr3_aa: CASSLVFMGQGAGELFF
j_call: TRBJ1-3; cdr3_length: 15; v_call: TRBV7-3; d_call: TRBD1; clone_size: NA; cdr3_nt: TGTGCCAGCAGCACCACAGGGGGCATTGGAAACACCATATATTTT; cdr3_aa: CASSTTGGIGNTIYF
j_call: TRBJ2-3; cdr3_length: 15; v_call: TRBV27; d_call: TRBD2; clone_size: NA; cdr3_nt: TGTGCCAGCAGTCCTAGCGGGAGGGAGTCAGATACGCAGTATTTT; cdr3_aa: CASSPSGRESDTQYF
j_call: TRBJ2-7; cdr3_length: 13; v_call: TRBV4-3; d_call: NA; clone_size: NA; cdr3_nt: TGCGCCAGCAGCCAAGATAGAGCCTACGAGCAGTACTTC; cdr3_aa: CASSQDRAYEQYF
j_call: TRBJ2-1; cdr3_length: 15; v_call: TRBV10-2; d_call: TRBD2; clone_size: NA; cdr3_nt: TGCGCCAGCAGTGCCAGCGGGGGGGCCTACAATGAGCAGTTCTTC; cdr3_aa: CASSASGGAYNEQFF
j_call: TRBJ2-7; cdr3_length: 16; v_call: TRBV5-1; d_call: TRBD1; clone_size: NA; cdr3_nt: TGCGCCAGCAGCTTGGACGGGACAGGGATGCCCTACGAGCAGTACTTC; cdr3_aa: CASSLDGTGMPYEQYF